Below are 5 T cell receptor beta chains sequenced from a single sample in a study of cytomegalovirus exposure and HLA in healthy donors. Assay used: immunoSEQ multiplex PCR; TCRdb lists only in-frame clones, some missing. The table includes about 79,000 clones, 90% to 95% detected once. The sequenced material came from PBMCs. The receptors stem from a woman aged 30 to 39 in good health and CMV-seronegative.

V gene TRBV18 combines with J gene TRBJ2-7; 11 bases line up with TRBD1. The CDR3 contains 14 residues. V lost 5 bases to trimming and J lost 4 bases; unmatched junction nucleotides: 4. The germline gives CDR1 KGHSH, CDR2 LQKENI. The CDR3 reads CASSSGQGGYEQYF. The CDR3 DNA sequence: TGTGCCAGCTCATCGGGACAGGGGGGATACGAGCAGTACTTC. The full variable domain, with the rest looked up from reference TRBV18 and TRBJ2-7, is NAGVMQNPRHLVRRRGQEARLRCSPMKGHSHVYWYRQLPEEGLKFMVYLQKENIIDESGMPKERFSAEFPKEGPSILRIQQVVRGDSAAYFCASSSGQGGYEQYFGPGTRLTVT.

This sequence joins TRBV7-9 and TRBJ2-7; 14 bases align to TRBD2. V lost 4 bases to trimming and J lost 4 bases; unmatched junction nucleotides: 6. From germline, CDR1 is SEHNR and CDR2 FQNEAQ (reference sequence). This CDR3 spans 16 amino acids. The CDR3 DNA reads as TGTGCCAGCAGCTCCACAGGACTAGCGGGAGGATACGAGCAGTACTTC. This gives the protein CASSSTGLAGGYEQYF.

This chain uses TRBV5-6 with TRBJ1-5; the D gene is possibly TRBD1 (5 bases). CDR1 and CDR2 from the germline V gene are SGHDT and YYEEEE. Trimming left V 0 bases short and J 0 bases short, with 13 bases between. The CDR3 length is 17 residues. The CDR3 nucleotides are TGTGCCAGCAGCTTGGCAGGGTACGGATATAGCAATCAGCCCCAGCATTTT. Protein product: CASSLAGYGYSNQPQHF.

CDR3 in DNA: TGCGCCAGCAGCCGAGGACAGGGGAGTTTTACAGATACGCAGTATTTT. Translating gives CASSRGQGSFTDTQYF. The chain uses TRBV5-1 and TRBJ2-3; 9 bases line up with TRBD1. V lost 4 bases, J lost 3 bases, and 9 bases stayed unmatched. The CDR3 contains 16 residues. Germline V gene lookup returns CDR1 SGHRS and CDR2 YFSETQ.

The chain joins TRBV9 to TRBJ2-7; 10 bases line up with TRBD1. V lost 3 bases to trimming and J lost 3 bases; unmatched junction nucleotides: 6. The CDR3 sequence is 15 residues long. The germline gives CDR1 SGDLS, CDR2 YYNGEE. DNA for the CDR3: TGTGCCAGCAGCGCGGGACAGGGGCTGATCTACGAGCAGTACTTC. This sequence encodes CASSAGQGLIYEQYF. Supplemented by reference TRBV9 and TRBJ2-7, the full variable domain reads DSGVTQTPKHLITATGQRVTLRCSPRSGDLSVYWYQQSLDQGLQFLIQYYNGEERAKGNILERFSAQQFPDLHSELNLSSLELGDSALYFCASSAGQGLIYEQYFGPGTRLTVT.